The 31 T cell receptor beta chains presented below share a single source sample, sequenced in a study of T cell changes during pregnancy in multiple sclerosis. Assay used: immunoSEQ multiplex PCR; TCRdb lists only in-frame clones, some missing. The profile shows roughly 26,000 clones, 85% to 90% of them singletons. Material: CD8+ T cells from peripheral blood mononuclear cells, obtained in the second trimester of pregnancy. These receptors all stem from a female donor with multiple sclerosis, enrolled in a pregnancy study.

The chain employs TRBV6-1 and TRBJ1-1, with D perhaps TRBD1 (6 bases). The germline V gene encodes CDR1 MNHNS and CDR2 SASEGT. V lost 3 bases, J lost 2 bases, and 7 bases lay in between. CDR3 length: 13 residues. The CDR3 reads CASSEDSNTEAFF. Written as DNA, the CDR3 is TGTGCCAGCAGTGAGGACAGCAACACTGAAGCTTTCTTT.

This chain uses TRBV28 with TRBJ1-4; D possibly corresponds to TRBD1 (6 bases). Deletions cut 3 bases from V and 3 bases from J, with 8 bases between. The CDR3 spans 14 residues. Per the germline V gene, CDR1 is MDHEN and CDR2 is SYDVKM. The CDR3 reads CASSLAGANEKLFF. The CDR3 DNA sequence: TGTGCCAGCAGTTTGGCAGGGGCTAATGAAAAACTGTTTTTT.

The rearrangement uses TRBV28 and TRBJ2-1; the match to TRBD2 covers 10 bases. The CDR3 length is 15 residues. V lost 5 bases to trimming and J lost 8 bases; unmatched junction nucleotides: 9. Germline values: CDR1 MDHEN, CDR2 SYDVKM. CDR3 bases: TGTGCCAGCAGTCCTCTAGCGGGAGAAGTATATGAGCAGTTCTTC. It encodes CASSPLAGEVYEQFF. Filled out from reference TRBV28 and TRBJ2-1, the complete variable domain reads DVKVTQSSRYLVKRTGEKVFLECVQDMDHENMFWYRQDPGLGLRLIYFSYDVKMKEKGDIPEGYSVSREKKERFSLILESASTNQTSMYLCASSPLAGEVYEQFFGPGTRLTVL.

The chain has TRBV27 and TRBJ2-1, with 14 bases matching TRBD2. This CDR3 has 18 residues. Unmatched junction bases numbered 13, after V lost 6 bases and J lost 6 bases. Germline V gene sequence: CDR1 MNHEY, CDR2 SMNVEV (reference sequence). This CDR3 is CASSRTSGRFPVGNEQFF. The DNA of the CDR3 is TGTGCCAGCAGCCGGACTAGCGGGAGGTTCCCGGTAGGCAATGAGCAGTTCTTC.

Written as DNA, the CDR3 is TGCAGCGGGGGAGCCACCGGGGAGCTGTTTTTT. Protein product: CSGGATGELFF. This chain connects TRBV29-1 to TRBJ2-2, with a tentative D call TRBD2 (5 bases). V gave up 7 bases and J gave up 4 bases, with 7 bases separating them. This CDR3 has 11 amino acids. Germline CDR1 and CDR2: SQVTM and ANQGSEA.

This chain links TRBV5-6 with TRBJ2-7, with TRBD2 identical over 12 bases. The junction had 9 bases not matched to a gene; V was cut back by 5 bases and J by 3 bases. Germline V gene lookup returns CDR1 SGHDT and CDR2 YYEEEE. CDR3 length: 16 amino acids. CDR3 nucleotides: TGTGCCAGCAGTTCAGAGGGACTAGCGGGTTTCTACGAGCAGTACTTC. Translating it yields CASSSEGLAGFYEQYF. The full variable domain, with the rest looked up from reference TRBV5-6 and TRBJ2-7, is DAGVTQSPTHLIKTRGQQVTLRCSPKSGHDTVSWYQQALGQGPQFIFQYYEEEERQRGNFPDRFSGHQFPNYSSELNVNALLLGDSALYLCASSSEGLAGFYEQYFGPGTRLTVT.

V is TRBV28 and J is TRBJ2-5; 8 bases map to TRBD1. V shed 4 bases, J shed 4 bases, and the junction held 5 bases outside the gene matches. The CDR3 totals 14 residues. Germline-derived CDR1 and CDR2 are MDHEN and SYDVKM. CDR3: CASSSGDRGETQYF. Here the CDR3 DNA reads TGTGCCAGCAGTTCAGGAGACAGGGGAGAGACCCAGTACTTC. The complete variable domain, with remaining parts taken from reference TRBV28 and TRBJ2-5, reads DVKVTQSSRYLVKRTGEKVFLECVQDMDHENMFWYRQDPGLGLRLIYFSYDVKMKEKGDIPEGYSVSREKKERFSLILESASTNQTSMYLCASSSGDRGETQYFGPGTRLLVL.

This chain joins TRBV5-4 and TRBJ2-1; no firm D call. The CDR3 loop spans 13 amino acids. Trimming left V 2 bases short and J 6 bases short, with 9 bases between. The germline V gene has CDR1 SGHNT and CDR2 YYREEE (reference sequence). The CDR3 sequence is CASSFAGGNEQFF. The CDR3 DNA sequence: TGTGCCAGCAGCTTTGCCGGCGGCAATGAGCAGTTCTTC.

The gene calls are TRBV27 and TRBJ2-1, with D tentatively TRBD2 (6 bases). The V gene's germline CDR1 is MNHEY and CDR2 SMNVEV (reference sequence). V was clipped by 6 bases and J by 8 bases, with 11 bases between them. This CDR3 has 12 residues. CDR3 nucleotides: TGTGCCAGCAGCCCCCCGGGGGATGAGCAGTTCTTC. It is translated as CASSPPGDEQFF.

The CDR3 sequence is CASSLGAGQGDEQYF. The CDR3, as DNA: TGTGCCAGCAGCTTAGGTGCGGGACAGGGGGACGAGCAGTACTTC. This chain joins TRBV7-6 and TRBJ2-7, with TRBD1 matching 11 bases. Germline CDR1 and CDR2: SGHVS and FNYEAQ. The V and J ends lost 1 base and 5 bases, in that order; junction bases with no gene match: 4. The CDR3 totals 15 residues.

The rearrangement uses TRBV15 and TRBJ1-1; D ambiguous. The CDR3 spans 15 residues. Looked up from germline, CDR1 is LNHNV and CDR2 is YYDKDF (reference sequence). Trimming removed 0 bases from V and 3 bases from J, with 11 bases in between. This CDR3 is CATSRDSGIYTEAFF. In DNA form, the CDR3 reads TGTGCCACCAGCAGAGATTCGGGGATTTACACTGAAGCTTTCTTT.

To note about this clone: A read error may produce the germline difference seen at one junction end. The genes are TRBV6-5 and TRBJ2-7; 8 nucleotides match TRBD1. The CDR3 spans 15 residues. Germline loops: CDR1 MNHEY, CDR2 SVGAGI. The CDR3 spells CASSYSGGLAYEQYF. CDR3 in DNA: TGTGCCAGCAGCTACTCAGGGGGCCTTGCCTACGAGCAGTACTTC.

The chain links TRBV29-1 to TRBJ2-3; TRBD2 aligns across 11 bases. The CDR3 runs to 15 residues. Unmatched junction bases numbered 8, after V lost 6 bases and J lost 3 bases. In germline, CDR1 is SQVTM, CDR2 ANQGSEA. CDR3 loop: CSVARRLAGTDTQYF. The DNA of the CDR3 is TGCAGCGTCGCCAGACGACTAGCGGGGACAGATACGCAGTATTTT.

The chain has TRBV28 and TRBJ2-3, with a weak D call TRBD2 (6 bases). Per germline, CDR1 MDHEN and CDR2 SYDVKM. V dropped 3 bases and J dropped 0 bases, with 13 bases sitting between them. The CDR3 covers 16 residues. The CDR3 spells CASSFMGLSSTDTQYF. The DNA for the CDR3 is TGTGCCAGCAGTTTTATGGGACTTTCTAGCACAGATACGCAGTATTTT.

The CDR3: CASSFFGLQPWTSSYEQYF. Written as DNA, the CDR3 is TGTGCCAGCAGTTTTTTCGGCCTACAACCCTGGACTAGCTCATACGAGCAGTACTTC. The V call is TRBV2, the J call TRBJ2-7, with TRBD2 matching over 8 bases. CDR1 is SNHLY, CDR2 FYNNEI, per germline. Germline trimming cut 5 bases from V and 4 bases from J; bases unmatched to any gene: 22. The CDR3 has 19 residues.

This clone was observed once. This chain uses TRBV9 with TRBJ1-4; maybe TRBD1 (5 bases). V gave up 3 bases and J gave up 7 bases, with 13 bases separating them. The CDR3 has 14 amino acids. CDR1 and CDR2 (germline): SGDLS, YYNGEE. The CDR3 bases are TGTGCCAGCAGCGGTCAGGGTCGCGCTGAAAAACTGTTTTTT. The encoded protein is CASSGQGRAEKLFF.

The rearrangement uses TRBV19 and TRBJ2-1; TRBD2 is a possible D gene (6 bases). V gave up 3 bases and J gave up 6 bases, with 9 bases separating them. This CDR3 comprises 13 residues. Germline CDR1 is LNHDA and CDR2 is SQIVND (reference sequence). The CDR3 protein is CASSMRLVNEQFF. Here the CDR3 DNA reads TGTGCCAGTAGTATGCGACTAGTCAATGAGCAGTTCTTC.

The J gene is TRBJ1-2, the V gene TRBV28; D gene unclear. This CDR3 contains 11 residues. Germline values: CDR1 MDHEN, CDR2 SYDVKM. V shed 6 bases and J shed 9 bases, with 11 bases lying between them. The CDR3 DNA follows: TGTGCCAGCAGCTCTCTCGGGAGCTACACCTTC. It encodes CASSSLGSYTF.

This rearrangement joins TRBV19 to TRBJ2-2; 10 bases line up with TRBD2. Looked up from germline, CDR1 is LNHDA and CDR2 is SQIVND (reference sequence). The CDR3 is made up of 15 amino acids. After removal of 4 bases from V and 4 bases from J, the junction contained 3 bases not matched to a gene. DNA for the CDR3: TGTGCCAGTAGTAGGGGACTAGCGACCACCGGGGAGCTGTTTTTT. Translating gives CASSRGLATTGELFF.

The chain has TRBV7-6 and TRBJ2-7, with TRBD2 identical over 11 bases. This CDR3 comprises 15 residues. CDR1 and CDR2 (germline): SGHVS, FNYEAQ. V was pared by 3 bases and J by 6 bases, with 7 bases of the junction left unmatched. The CDR3 sequence is CASSLGAGLAVEQYF. CDR3 in DNA: TGTGCCAGCAGCTTGGGCGCGGGACTAGCGGTCGAGCAGTACTTC. Together with reference TRBV7-6 and TRBJ2-7, the CDR3 gives the full variable domain: GAGVSQSPRYKVTKRGQDVALRCDPISGHVSLYWYRQALGQGPEFLTYFNYEAQQDKSGLPNDRFSAERPEGSISTLTIQRTEQRDSAMYRCASSLGAGLAVEQYFGPGTRLTVT.

This sequence joins TRBV29-1 and TRBJ2-1; possible D gene TRBD1, 5 bases. Between the trimmed V and J ends, which lost 1 base and 3 bases, there was a span of 16 bases. Germline lookup yields CDR1 SQVTM and CDR2 ANQGSEA. This CDR3 has 16 amino acids. The CDR3 DNA follows: TGCAGCGTTGAAGGGCCTACAGGCCGAGGCTACAATGAGCAGTTCTTC. This encodes CSVEGPTGRGYNEQFF.

The chain is built from TRBV5-4 and TRBJ1-2; 8 bases are shared with TRBD1. In germline, CDR1 is SGHNT, CDR2 YYREEE (reference sequence). Trimming took 4 bases from V and 8 from J; bases not matched to a gene: 10. The CDR3 extends over 14 amino acids. The CDR3 DNA sequence: TGTGCCAGCAGCCCTTCCCCAGGGGGCTTAGGCTACACCTTC. It is translated as CASSPSPGGLGYTF. Based on the CDR3 plus reference TRBV5-4 and TRBJ1-2, the full variable domain is ETGVTQSPTHLIKTRGQQVTLRCSSQSGHNTVSWYQQALGQGPQFIFQYYREEENGRGNFPPRFSGLQFPNYSSELNVNALELDDSALYLCASSPSPGGLGYTFGSGTRLTVV.

The rearrangement joins TRBV9 to TRBJ1-1; weak D call: TRBD1 (6 bases). Trimming pared 3 bases from V and 3 bases from J, leaving 12 bases between. The CDR3 spans 14 residues. The germline V gene encodes CDR1 SGDLS and CDR2 YYNGEE. CDR3 region: CASSAIQGYTEAFF. CDR3 bases: TGTGCCAGCAGCGCAATACAGGGTTACACTGAAGCTTTCTTT.

The rearrangement uses TRBV11-2 and TRBJ2-2, with D possibly being TRBD1 (6 bases). The V gene lost 2 bases and the J gene lost 0 bases, with 13 bases spanning the gap. Per the germline V gene, CDR1 is SGHAT and CDR2 is FQNNGV. CDR3 length: 17 residues. CDR3 bases: TGTGCCAGCAGCTTAAGGCCGGGACAATCGAACACCGGGGAGCTGTTTTTT. It yields the protein CASSLRPGQSNTGELFF.

The DNA for the CDR3 is TGTGCCAGCAGGCGGGGAGGAGAAGAGACCCAGTACTTC. Residues: CASRRGGEETQYF. V is TRBV7-6 and J is TRBJ2-5, with D maybe TRBD2 (6 bases). V was cut by 6 bases and J by 3 bases, with 11 bases left in between. The germline V gene encodes CDR1 SGHVS and CDR2 FNYEAQ. CDR3 size: 13 residues.

CDR3 sequence: CASSLENGWNTEAFF. In DNA, the CDR3 is TGTGCCAGCAGTTTAGAAAACGGGTGGAACACTGAAGCTTTCTTT. This chain uses TRBV28 with TRBJ1-1; D is undetermined. Per germline, CDR1 MDHEN and CDR2 SYDVKM. The CDR3 has 15 residues. The germline V and J ends were trimmed by 2 bases and 1 base, with 11 bases remaining between them. Combining the CDR3 with reference TRBV28 and TRBJ1-1 gives the whole variable domain DVKVTQSSRYLVKRTGEKVFLECVQDMDHENMFWYRQDPGLGLRLIYFSYDVKMKEKGDIPEGYSVSREKKERFSLILESASTNQTSMYLCASSLENGWNTEAFFGQGTRLTVV.

The chain employs TRBV30 and TRBJ2-7; 8 nucleotides line up with TRBD1. Germline V CDR1 and CDR2: GTSNPN, SVGIG (reference sequence). This CDR3 is 11 amino acids long. J was trimmed by 3 bases and V by 7 bases; bases with no gene match: 2. CDR3 coding DNA: TGTGCCTACGACAGGGGCTACGAGCAGTACTTC. This translates into CAYDRGYEQYF.

The V gene is TRBV9, the J gene TRBJ2-7; 7 nucleotides agree with TRBD1. Germline assignment: CDR1 SGDLS and CDR2 YYNGEE. With 4 bases clipped from V and 2 bases from J, the junction kept 6 bases outside the gene matches. CDR3 length: 14 residues. The DNA of the CDR3 is TGTGCCAGCAGCAGGGGACAGAATCCCTACGAGCAGTACTTC. The encoded protein is CASSRGQNPYEQYF.

The rearrangement uses TRBV2 and TRBJ2-5; 7 bases line up with TRBD1. Germline CDR1 is SNHLY and CDR2 is FYNNEI. Unmatched junction bases numbered 4, after V lost 0 bases and J lost 0 bases. This CDR3 comprises 16 residues. CDR3 nucleotide sequence: TGTGCCAGCAGTGAAGCCACCAGGGGGTACCAAGAGACCCAGTACTTC. This gives the protein CASSEATRGYQETQYF. Full variable domain (remainder filled in from reference TRBV2 and TRBJ2-5): EPEVTQTPSHQVTQMGQEVILRCVPISNHLYFYWYRQILGQKVEFLVSFYNNEISEKSEIFDDQFSVERPDGSNFTLKIRSTKLEDSAMYFCASSEATRGYQETQYFGPGTRLLVL.

The chain employs TRBV27 and TRBJ2-7; 8 nucleotides align to TRBD1. Per germline, CDR1 MNHEY and CDR2 SMNVEV (reference sequence). CDR3 length: 14 amino acids. Trimming at V came to 5 bases and at J to 3 bases, leaving 6 bases not matched to a gene. For the CDR3, the DNA is TGTGCCAGCAGTGCTGACAGGGGTCTCTACGAGCAGTACTTC. Amino acid sequence: CASSADRGLYEQYF.

J is TRBJ1-1 and V is TRBV29-1; 7 bases line up with TRBD1. V was clipped by 3 bases and J by 5 bases; unmatched bases: 18. CDR3 size: 17 residues. Germline CDR1 is SQVTM and CDR2 is ANQGSEA. The DNA for the CDR3 is TGCAGCGTTGATGGGGGACAGCTTCTTGGTGTCCGGACTGAAGCTTTCTTT. The encoded protein is CSVDGGQLLGVRTEAFF.